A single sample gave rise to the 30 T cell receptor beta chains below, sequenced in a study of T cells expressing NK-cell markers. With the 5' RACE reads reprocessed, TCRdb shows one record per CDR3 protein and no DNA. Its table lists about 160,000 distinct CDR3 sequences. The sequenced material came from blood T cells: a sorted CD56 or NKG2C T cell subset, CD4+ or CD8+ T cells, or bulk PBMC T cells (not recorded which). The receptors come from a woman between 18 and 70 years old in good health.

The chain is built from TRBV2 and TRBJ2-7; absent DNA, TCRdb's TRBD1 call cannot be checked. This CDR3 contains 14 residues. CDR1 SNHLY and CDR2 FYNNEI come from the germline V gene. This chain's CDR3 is CASSEDRSAYEQYF.

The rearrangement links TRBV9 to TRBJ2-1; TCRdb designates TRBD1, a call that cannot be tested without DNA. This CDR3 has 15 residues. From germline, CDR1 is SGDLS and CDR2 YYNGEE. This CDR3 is CASSAEGETYNEQFF.

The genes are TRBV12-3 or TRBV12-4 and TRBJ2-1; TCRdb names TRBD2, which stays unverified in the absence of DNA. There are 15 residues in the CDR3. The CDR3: CASQGPGGRSGEQFF.

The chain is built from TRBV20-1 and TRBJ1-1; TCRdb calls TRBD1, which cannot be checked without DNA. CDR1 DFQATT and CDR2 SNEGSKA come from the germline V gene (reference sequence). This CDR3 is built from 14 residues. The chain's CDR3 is CSVNGQGGYTEAFF.

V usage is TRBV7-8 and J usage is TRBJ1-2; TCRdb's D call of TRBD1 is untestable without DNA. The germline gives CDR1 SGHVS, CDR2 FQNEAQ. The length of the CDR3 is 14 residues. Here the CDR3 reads CASSPGTGGYGYTF.

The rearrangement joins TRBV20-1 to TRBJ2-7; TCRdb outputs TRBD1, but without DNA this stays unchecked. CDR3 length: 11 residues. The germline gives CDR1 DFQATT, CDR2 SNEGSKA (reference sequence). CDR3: CSVPDTYEQYF.

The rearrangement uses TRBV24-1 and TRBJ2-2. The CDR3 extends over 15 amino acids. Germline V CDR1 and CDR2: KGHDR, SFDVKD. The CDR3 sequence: CATSDSSGNTGELFF.

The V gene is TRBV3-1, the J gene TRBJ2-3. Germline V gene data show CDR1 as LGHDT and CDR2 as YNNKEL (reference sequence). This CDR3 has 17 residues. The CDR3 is CASSQGNRRPSTDTQYF.

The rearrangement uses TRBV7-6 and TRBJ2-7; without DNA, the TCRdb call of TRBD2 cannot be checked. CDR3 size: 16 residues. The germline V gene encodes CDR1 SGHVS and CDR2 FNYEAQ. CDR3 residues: CASSPNPGLATYEQYF.

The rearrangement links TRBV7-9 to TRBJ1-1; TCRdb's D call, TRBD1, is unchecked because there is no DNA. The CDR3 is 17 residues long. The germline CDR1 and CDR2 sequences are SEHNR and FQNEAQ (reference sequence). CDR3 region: CASSFVQGALLNTEAFF.

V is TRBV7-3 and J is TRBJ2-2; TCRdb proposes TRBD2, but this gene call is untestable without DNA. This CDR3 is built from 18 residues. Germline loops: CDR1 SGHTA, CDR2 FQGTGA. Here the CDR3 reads CASSLNARRGGGTGELFF.

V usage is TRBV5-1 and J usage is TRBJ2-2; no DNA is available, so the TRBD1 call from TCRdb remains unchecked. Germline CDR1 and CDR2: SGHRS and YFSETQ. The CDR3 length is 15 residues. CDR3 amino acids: CASSLEQGAAGELFF.

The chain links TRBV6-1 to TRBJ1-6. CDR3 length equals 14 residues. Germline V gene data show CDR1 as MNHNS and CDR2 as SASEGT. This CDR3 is CASSEVGGYSPLHF.

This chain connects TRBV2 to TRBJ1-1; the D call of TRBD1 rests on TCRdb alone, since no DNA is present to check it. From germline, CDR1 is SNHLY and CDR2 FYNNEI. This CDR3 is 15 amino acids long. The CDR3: CASRGTGSRNTEAFF.

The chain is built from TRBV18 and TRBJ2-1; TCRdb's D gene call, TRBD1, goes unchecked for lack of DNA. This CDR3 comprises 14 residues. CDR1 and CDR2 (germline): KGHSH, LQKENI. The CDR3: CASSPQTGGNEQFF.

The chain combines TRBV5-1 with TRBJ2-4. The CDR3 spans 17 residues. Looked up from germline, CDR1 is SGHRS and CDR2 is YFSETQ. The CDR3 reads CASSLSLWDSAKNIQYF.

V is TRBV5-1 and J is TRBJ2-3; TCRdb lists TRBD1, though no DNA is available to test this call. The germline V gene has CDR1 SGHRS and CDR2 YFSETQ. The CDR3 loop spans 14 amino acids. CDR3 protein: CASSPTLSTDTQYF. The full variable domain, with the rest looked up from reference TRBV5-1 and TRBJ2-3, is KAGVTQTPRYLIKTRGQQVTLSCSPISGHRSVSWYQQTPGQGLQFLFEYFSETQRNKGNFPGRFSGRQFSNSRSEMNVSTLELGDSALYLCASSPTLSTDTQYFGPGTRLTVL.

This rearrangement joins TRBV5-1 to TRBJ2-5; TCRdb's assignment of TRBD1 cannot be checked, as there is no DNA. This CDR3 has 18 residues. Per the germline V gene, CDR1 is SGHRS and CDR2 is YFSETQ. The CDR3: CASSLEPAGQGAWETQYF.

The CDR3 reads CSAPPGGRNQPQHF. V usage is TRBV20-1 and J usage is TRBJ1-5. The germline CDR1 and CDR2 sequences are DFQATT and SNEGSKA (reference sequence). This CDR3 has 14 amino acids.

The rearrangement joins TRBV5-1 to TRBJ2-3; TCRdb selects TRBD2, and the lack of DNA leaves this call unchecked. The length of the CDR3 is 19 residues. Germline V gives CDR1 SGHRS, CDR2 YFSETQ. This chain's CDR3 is CASSTSGTSGLTSTDTQYF. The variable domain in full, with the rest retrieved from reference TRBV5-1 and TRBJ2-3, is KAGVTQTPRYLIKTRGQQVTLSCSPISGHRSVSWYQQTPGQGLQFLFEYFSETQRNKGNFPGRFSGRQFSNSRSEMNVSTLELGDSALYLCASSTSGTSGLTSTDTQYFGPGTRLTVL.

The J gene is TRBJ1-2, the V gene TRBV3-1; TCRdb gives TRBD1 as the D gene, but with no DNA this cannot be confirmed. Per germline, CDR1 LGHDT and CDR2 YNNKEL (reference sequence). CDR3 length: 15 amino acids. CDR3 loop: CASSQDWGANYGYTF.

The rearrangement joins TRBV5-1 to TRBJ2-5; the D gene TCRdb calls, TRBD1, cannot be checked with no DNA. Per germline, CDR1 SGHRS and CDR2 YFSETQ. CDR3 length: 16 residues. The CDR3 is CASSLQTGGRQETQYF.

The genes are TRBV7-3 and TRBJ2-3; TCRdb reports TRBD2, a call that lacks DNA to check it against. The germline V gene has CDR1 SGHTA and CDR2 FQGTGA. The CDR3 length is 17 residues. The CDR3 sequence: CASSRSGWESGTDTQYF.

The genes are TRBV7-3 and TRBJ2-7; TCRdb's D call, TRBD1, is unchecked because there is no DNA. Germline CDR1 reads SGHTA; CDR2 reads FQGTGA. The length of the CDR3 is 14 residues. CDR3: CASSPTGTGGEQYF.

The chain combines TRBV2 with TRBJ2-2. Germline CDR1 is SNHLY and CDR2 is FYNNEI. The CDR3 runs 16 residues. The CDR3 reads CASRKTNQANTGELFF.

CDR3 in amino acids: CASSVTGSTEAFF. V is TRBV6-1 and J is TRBJ1-1; TCRdb calls TRBD1, which cannot be checked without DNA. CDR1 and CDR2 from the germline V gene are MNHNS and SASEGT. The CDR3 contains 13 residues.

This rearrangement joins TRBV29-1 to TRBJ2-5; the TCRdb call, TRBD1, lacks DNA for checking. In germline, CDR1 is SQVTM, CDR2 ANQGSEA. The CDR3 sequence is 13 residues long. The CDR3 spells CSGGARRLETQYF. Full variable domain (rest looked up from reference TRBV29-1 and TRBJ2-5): SAVISQKPSRDICQRGTSLTIQCQVDSQVTMMFWYRQQPGQSLTLIATANQGSEATYESGFVIDKFPISRPNLTFSTLTVSNMSPEDSSIYLCSGGARRLETQYFGPGTRLLVL.

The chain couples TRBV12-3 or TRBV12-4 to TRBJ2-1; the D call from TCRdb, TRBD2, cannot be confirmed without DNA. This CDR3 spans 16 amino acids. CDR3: CASSPPPASGGNEQFF.

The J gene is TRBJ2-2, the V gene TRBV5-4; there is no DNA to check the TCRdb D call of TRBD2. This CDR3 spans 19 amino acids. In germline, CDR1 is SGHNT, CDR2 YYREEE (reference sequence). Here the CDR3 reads CASSLALAGGPGFTGELFF.

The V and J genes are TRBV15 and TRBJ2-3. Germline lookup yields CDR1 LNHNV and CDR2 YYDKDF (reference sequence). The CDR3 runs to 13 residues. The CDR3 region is CATSVIGTDTQYF.